This entry lists 6 T cell receptor beta chains sequenced from one sample in a study of blood T cell repertoires in COVID-19. Profiling relied on immunoSEQ multiplex PCR, and the TCRdb table lists in-frame clones only, not all of them. The sample carries roughly 150,000 clones, approximately 91% recorded once. Material for sequencing was peripheral blood. Source of these receptors: a man in his late teens or twenties with acute or convalescent COVID-19.

This clone appeared a few times. The chain carries TRBV6-2 or TRBV6-3 and TRBJ2-1; 7 nucleotides align to TRBD1. The V gene end was trimmed by 4 bases and the J gene end by 0 bases; junction bases not matched to a gene: 0. The CDR3 has 14 residues. CDR1 and CDR2 (germline): MNHEY, SVGEGT. CDR3 bases: TGTGCCAGCAGTTGGGACAGCTCCTACAATGAGCAGTTCTTC. Amino acids: CASSWDSSYNEQFF.

This clone was detected once. CDR3 coding DNA: TGCAGCGTTGGTACAGGGGGCAATGAGCAGTTCTTC. This gives the protein CSVGTGGNEQFF. V usage is TRBV29-1 and J usage is TRBJ2-1; TRBD1 matches at 8 bases. The junction had 2 bases not matched to a gene; V was cut back by 4 bases and J by 6 bases. Germline V gene lookup returns CDR1 SQVTM and CDR2 ANQGSEA. The CDR3 is 12 amino acids.

V gene TRBV18 combines with J gene TRBJ1-1, with 7 bases that match TRBD1. The CDR3 has 14 residues. Trimming at V came to 3 bases and at J to 3 bases, leaving 4 bases not matched to a gene. The V gene's germline CDR1 is KGHSH and CDR2 LQKENI. The CDR3 protein is CASSPGGTDTEAFF. CDR3 nucleotide sequence: TGTGCCAGCTCACCCGGCGGGACAGACACTGAAGCTTTCTTT.

This clone is a singleton in its sample. V is TRBV30 and J is TRBJ1-1; 8 positions agree with TRBD1. Trimming removed 4 bases from V and 5 bases from J; junction bases left unmatched: 9. Germline CDR1 GTSNPN, CDR2 SVGIG (reference sequence). CDR3 length: 14 amino acids. The CDR3 sequence: CAWTLTGEGTEAFF. The CDR3 DNA reads as TGTGCCTGGACCTTGACAGGGGAGGGGACTGAAGCTTTCTTT.

The rearrangement links TRBV5-8 to TRBJ2-5; TRBD2 aligns across 8 bases. The V segment lost 3 bases and the J segment 7 bases; nucleotides outside the gene matches: 14. The germline CDR1 and CDR2 sequences are SGHTS and YDEGEE. This CDR3 contains 16 residues. The CDR3 is CASSSGTRVQSGTQYF. The DNA of the CDR3 is TGTGCCAGCAGCTCCGGGACTAGGGTCCAATCGGGGACCCAGTACTTC.

The rearrangement joins TRBV6-5 to TRBJ1-1, with TRBD1 identical over 9 bases. Germline CDR1 and CDR2: MNHEY and SVGAGI. Unmatched junction bases numbered 1, after V lost 4 bases and J lost 1 base. The length of the CDR3 is 14 residues. The CDR3 bases are TGTGCCAGCAGTTGGGACAGGGCGAACACTGAAGCTTTCTTT. Amino acids: CASSWDRANTEAFF.